Below are 15 T cell receptor beta chains sequenced from a single sample in a study of blood T cell repertoires in COVID-19. Clones were read by immunoSEQ multiplex PCR, and TCRdb kept only the in-frame ones, dropping some. The sample includes roughly 80,000 clones, around nine tenths seen only once; the top ten take around 1.9%. The sequenced sample was peripheral blood. The receptor set was obtained from a woman aged 60-70 years with acute or convalescent COVID-19.

J is TRBJ1-5 and V is TRBV28; a weak D match, TRBD1 (6 bases). V was shortened by 5 bases and J by 6 bases, with 14 bases between the two germline ends. The length of the CDR3 is 14 residues. In germline, CDR1 is MDHEN, CDR2 SYDVKM. In DNA form, the CDR3 reads TGTGCCAGCAGTGGAACAGGGAGGGGTCAGCCCCAGCATTTT. Translation: CASSGTGRGQPQHF.

This chain joins TRBV6-5 and TRBJ2-7; 7 nucleotides agree with TRBD1. Germline CDR1 is MNHEY and CDR2 is SVGAGI. The CDR3 loop spans 14 amino acids. V lost 4 bases to trimming and J lost 3 bases; unmatched junction nucleotides: 6. The CDR3 bases are TGTGCCAGCAGTTCCGGGACAGTCCTCTACGAGCAGTACTTC. Residues: CASSSGTVLYEQYF.

This chain connects TRBV7-9 to TRBJ2-1; 8 nucleotides align to TRBD1. The V gene end was trimmed by 8 bases and the J gene end by 4 bases; junction bases not matched to a gene: 7. This CDR3 is built from 14 residues. Germline-derived CDR1 and CDR2 are SEHNR and FQNEAQ (reference sequence). CDR3 bases: TGTGCCAGCTCCCAGGGACAGGCTTACAATGAGCAGTTCTTC. This sequence encodes CASSQGQAYNEQFF.

Notes on this clone: The identical CDR3 is also encoded by other nucleotide sequences in the sample. The chain couples TRBV14 to TRBJ1-1; TRBD1 aligns across 7 bases. Germline CDR1 is SGHDN and CDR2 is FVKESK. J gave up 6 bases and V 0 bases, and 4 bases lay outside the gene matches. The CDR3 totals 14 residues. CDR3 DNA sequence: TGTGCCAGCAGCCAAGAACAGGGGCGCGCTGAAGCTTTCTTT. It translates to CASSQEQGRAEAFF.

V usage is TRBV24-1 and J usage is TRBJ2-3, with TRBD1 as a possible D gene (5 bases). Trimming took 4 bases from V and 0 from J, leaving 13 bases between them. The CDR3 covers 16 residues. Looked up from germline, CDR1 is KGHDR and CDR2 is SFDVKD. This CDR3 reads CATSDQPGSSTDTQYF. The CDR3 nucleotides are TGTGCCACCAGTGACCAGCCAGGGTCTAGCACAGATACGCAGTATTTT.

The chain joins TRBV19 to TRBJ2-3; D may be TRBD2 (6 bases). This CDR3 region has 13 residues. Per the germline V gene, CDR1 is LNHDA and CDR2 is SQIVND (reference sequence). V was clipped by 3 bases and J by 4 bases, with 8 bases between them. CDR3 amino acids: CASSIPGADTQYF. The DNA of the CDR3 is TGTGCCAGTAGTATCCCGGGGGCAGATACGCAGTATTTT.

The chain carries TRBV4-3 and TRBJ1-2, with D uncertain. In germline, CDR1 is LGHNA, CDR2 YSLEER. V dropped 1 base and J dropped 0 bases, with 6 bases sitting between them. The CDR3 sequence is 14 residues long. CDR3 amino acids: CASSQALANYGYTF. The CDR3 region has the DNA TGCGCCAGCAGCCAAGCATTAGCTAACTATGGCTACACCTTC.

This chain joins TRBV6-2 or TRBV6-3 and TRBJ2-1, with D possibly being TRBD2 (5 bases). The CDR3 has 14 amino acids. Germline CDR1 is MNHEY and CDR2 is SVGEGT. The germline V and J ends were trimmed by 0 bases and 3 bases, with 6 bases remaining between them. The CDR3 loop is CASSYSRGYNEQFF. The CDR3 bases are TGTGCCAGCAGTTACTCCCGGGGCTACAATGAGCAGTTCTTC.

The CDR3 bases are TGTGCCAGCAACCTGGGGACTCTGCCCTACGAGCAGTACTTC. This codes for CASNLGTLPYEQYF. V gene TRBV28 combines with J gene TRBJ2-7; TRBD2 might be the D (6 bases). CDR1 MDHEN and CDR2 SYDVKM come from the germline V gene. Trimming cost V 7 bases and J 2 bases, with 15 bases left between them. CDR3 length equals 14 residues.

The J gene is TRBJ1-2, the V gene TRBV18, with no clear D. V gave up 6 bases and J gave up 4 bases, with 9 bases separating them. There are 12 residues in the CDR3. Germline-derived CDR1 and CDR2 are KGHSH and LQKENI. The CDR3 coding sequence is TGTGCCAGCTCGCCGGGTACCTATGGCTACACCTTC. Its translation: CASSPGTYGYTF. The complete variable domain, with remaining parts taken from reference TRBV18 and TRBJ1-2, reads NAGVMQNPRHLVRRRGQEARLRCSPMKGHSHVYWYRQLPEEGLKFMVYLQKENIIDESGMPKERFSAEFPKEGPSILRIQQVVRGDSAAYFCASSPGTYGYTFGSGTRLTVV.

The rearrangement links TRBV7-9 to TRBJ1-2; 9 nucleotides align to TRBD1. Germline CDR1 and CDR2: SEHNR and FQNEAQ (reference sequence). CDR3 length: 14 residues. The V gene end was trimmed by 4 bases and the J gene end by 2 bases; junction bases not matched to a gene: 2. The CDR3 spells CASSSGTGNYGYTF. CDR3 nucleotides: TGTGCCAGCAGCTCGGGGACAGGGAACTATGGCTACACCTTC.

This chain connects TRBV19 to TRBJ2-1, with a possible D match to TRBD1 (6 bases). Germline values: CDR1 LNHDA, CDR2 SQIVND (reference sequence). Trimming took off 4 bases at V and 5 bases at J, with 9 bases between the two ends. The CDR3 has 13 amino acids. The CDR3 loop is CASSRNRDNEQFF. In DNA, the CDR3 is TGTGCCAGTAGTAGAAACAGGGACAATGAGCAGTTCTTC.

This clone was picked up a small number of times. The genes are TRBV9 and TRBJ2-1, with 7 positions matching TRBD1. V lost 0 bases, J lost 0 bases, and 3 bases stayed unmatched. The length of the CDR3 is 16 residues. Germline CDR1 reads SGDLS; CDR2 reads YYNGEE. CDR3 DNA sequence: TGTGCCAGCAGCGTAGGGTACAGGGGCTCCTACAATGAGCAGTTCTTC. It specifies CASSVGYRGSYNEQFF. Full variable domain (missing parts from reference TRBV9 and TRBJ2-1): DSGVTQTPKHLITATGQRVTLRCSPRSGDLSVYWYQQSLDQGLQFLIQYYNGEERAKGNILERFSAQQFPDLHSELNLSSLELGDSALYFCASSVGYRGSYNEQFFGPGTRLTVL.

The chain couples TRBV5-6 to TRBJ2-3; D remains unclear. The V end was cut by 2 bases, the J end by 7 bases, with 5 bases between. Per germline, CDR1 SGHDT and CDR2 YYEEEE. The CDR3 consists of 11 residues. CDR3 in amino acids: CASSFENTQYF. CDR3 nucleotides: TGTGCCAGCAGCTTCGAGAATACGCAGTATTTT.

V usage is TRBV30 and J usage is TRBJ2-5; D unresolved. Trimming pared 0 bases from V and 6 bases from J, leaving 11 bases between. Germline V gene data show CDR1 as GTSNPN and CDR2 as SVGIG (reference sequence). The CDR3 length is 13 residues. CDR3 coding DNA: TGTGCCTGGAGTGTTGGCCTAGGAAAGACCCAGTACTTC. Amino acids: CAWSVGLGKTQYF. Full variable domain (outside the CDR3, taken from reference TRBV30 and TRBJ2-5): SQTIHQWPATLVQPVGSPLSLECTVEGTSNPNLYWYRQAAGRGLQLLFYSVGIGQISSEVPQNLSASRPQDRQFILSSKKLLLSDSGFYLCAWSVGLGKTQYFGPGTRLLVL.